The 21 T cell receptor beta chains below all came from one sample that was sequenced in a study of patients and donors after allogeneic stem cell transplantation. TCRdb fed the RT-PCR reads into MiXCR, producing one record per CDR3 protein. The table includes 920,000 or so distinct CDR3 sequences, about a sixth detected once. Sequencing was performed on blood, either unsorted or a sorted T cell fraction (not recorded which). The origin of the receptors is a human donor who was either an allogeneic HSCT recipient or a stem cell or donor lymphocyte infusion donor (not recorded which). It is not recorded whose cells these are; they may come from a transplant donor.

This chain joins TRBV6-5 and TRBJ2-5; tentatively, D is TRBD2 (6 bases). The CDR3 runs 15 residues. V gave up 1 base and J gave up 7 bases, with 16 bases separating them. Germline CDR1 is MNHEY and CDR2 is SVGAGI. The CDR3 sequence is CASSYLDGAGGTQYF. The CDR3 DNA follows: TGTGCCAGCAGTTACTTGGATGGGGCCGGGGGGACCCAGTACTTC.

This clonotype was counted only a few times. CDR3 sequence (DNA): TGTGCCAGCAGCAAAGTTCGACTAGCGGACACAGATACGCAGTATTTT. Protein sequence: CASSKVRLADTDTQYF. The gene calls are TRBV21-1 and TRBJ2-3; TRBD2 was called by the table and not checked on the DNA. TRBV21-1 has pseudogene status. The CDR3 has 16 amino acids.

This clonotype appeared a few times. This chain joins TRBV2 and TRBJ1-1; D remains unclear. CDR1 SNHLY and CDR2 FYNNEI come from the germline V gene. Trimming took off 4 bases at V and 1 base at J, with 10 bases between the two ends. This CDR3 has 14 residues. CDR3 sequence (DNA): TGTGCCAGCAGTGTTATGGGCGCGAACACTGAAGCTTTCTTT. Its translation is CASSVMGANTEAFF.

This clonotype came up a few times. The genes are TRBV6-2 or TRBV6-3 and TRBJ2-1; 12 bases are a match to TRBD2. Germline CDR1 and CDR2: MNHEY and SVGEGT. The CDR3 is 19 residues long. The J segment lost 7 bases and the V segment lost 5 bases, leaving 18 bases of the junction unmatched. The CDR3 loop reads CASSTPVSSGRVGVNEQFF. In DNA form, the CDR3 reads TGTGCCAGCAGTACCCCCGTTTCTAGCGGGAGGGTGGGGGTAAATGAGCAGTTCTTC.

The chain couples TRBV20-1 to TRBJ1-5, with no clear D. Germline loops: CDR1 DFQATT, CDR2 SNEGSKA (reference sequence). The CDR3 loop spans 15 amino acids. The V and J ends lost 4 bases and 0 bases respectively, with 13 bases between them. Here the CDR3 reads CSAKPAGDSNQPQHF. Here the CDR3 DNA reads TGCAGTGCTAAGCCGGCCGGTGATAGCAATCAGCCCCAGCATTTT.

This clonotype occurred a few times. The rearrangement uses TRBV29-1 and TRBJ2-2; possible D gene TRBD1, 5 bases. CDR3 length equals 16 residues. Germline loops: CDR1 SQVTM, CDR2 ANQGSEA. V was trimmed by 4 bases and J by 3 bases, leaving 18 bases between them. CDR3 protein: CSVAPEDRAYTGELFF. The CDR3 DNA reads TGCAGCGTTGCCCCGGAAGACAGAGCCTACACCGGGGAGCTGTTTTTT.

This clonotype has just a few counts. This rearrangement joins TRBV12-3 or TRBV12-4 to TRBJ2-7; D gene ambiguous. V lost 6 bases and J lost 0, with 9 bases in between. The CDR3 totals 13 residues. The chain's CDR3 is CASSHTNSYEQYF. CDR3 in DNA: TGTGCCAGCAGCCACACTAACTCCTACGAGCAGTACTTC.

This clonotype was observed once. The chain has TRBV9 and TRBJ2-3; 11 bases map to TRBD2. Losses at the gene ends were 2 bases for V and 4 bases for J; bases not matched to a gene: 9. Germline V gene sequence: CDR1 SGDLS, CDR2 YYNGEE. There are 17 residues in the CDR3. CDR3: CASSVGLAGGASDTQYF. In DNA form, the CDR3 reads TGTGCCAGCAGCGTCGGACTAGCGGGCGGGGCCTCAGATACGCAGTATTTT.

As concerns this clonotype: The junction departs from germline at one end; a sequencing error may be responsible. The gene calls are TRBV9 and TRBJ2-7; unclear D gene. This CDR3 has 14 residues. Germline-derived CDR1 and CDR2 are SGDLS and YYNGEE. CDR3 bases: TGTGCCAGCACCGTAGGTCCGGGCTCCTACGAGCAGTACTTC. Protein sequence: CASTVGPGSYEQYF.

In its sample, this clonotype was seen a few times. The chain joins TRBV11-3 to TRBJ2-2; the D is unclear. Germline values: CDR1 SGHNT, CDR2 YENEEA. The CDR3 consists of 16 residues. V lost 1 base and J 5 bases, leaving 14 bases between the germline ends. CDR3 in amino acids: CASSLAISVVTGELFF. The CDR3 region has the DNA TGTGCCAGCAGCTTAGCGATTTCCGTCGTGACCGGGGAGCTGTTTTTT.

This sequence joins TRBV30 and TRBJ2-1, with a possible D match to TRBD1 (7 bases). Germline V gives CDR1 GTSNPN, CDR2 SVGIG (reference sequence). This CDR3 has 14 amino acids. Deletions cut 3 bases from V and 2 bases from J, with 11 bases between. CDR3 nucleotide sequence: TGTGCCTGGAGGGGGGGACAGCCCTACAATGAGCAGTTCTTC. It encodes CAWRGGQPYNEQFF. Variable domain in full (rest from reference TRBV30 and TRBJ2-1): SQTIHQWPATLVQPVGSPLSLECTVEGTSNPNLYWYRQAAGRGLQLLFYSVGIGQISSEVPQNLSASRPQDRQFILSSKKLLLSDSGFYLCAWRGGQPYNEQFFGPGTRLTVL.

There are a few counts of this clonotype. This chain links TRBV12-3 or TRBV12-4 with TRBJ1-2; D is unresolved. The CDR3 runs 13 residues. The ends were cut back, 2 bases at V and 2 bases at J, with 6 bases in the middle. CDR3 coding DNA: TGTGCCAGCAGTTTAAAGATGAACTATGGCTACACCTTC. Its protein product is CASSLKMNYGYTF.

The rearrangement uses TRBV20-1 and TRBJ2-1; 7 bases agree with TRBD2. The CDR3 has 15 amino acids. V dropped 3 bases and J dropped 3; count of bases not matched to a gene: 8. CDR1 DFQATT and CDR2 SNEGSKA come from the germline V gene (reference sequence). The CDR3 bases are TGCAGTGCTAGTAGTCTAGCGGAATACTACAATGAGCAGTTCTTC. Translation gives CSASSLAEYYNEQFF.

The V call is TRBV12-3 or TRBV12-4, the J call TRBJ1-2; a weak D match, TRBD1 (5 bases). Trimming removed 7 bases at V and 1 base at J, with 13 bases between. The CDR3 is made up of 14 amino acids. CDR3 residues: CASTIRVLNYGYTF. CDR3 coding DNA: TGTGCCAGCACCATCAGGGTTCTTAACTATGGCTACACCTTC.

This clonotype was counted between two and nine times. The V and J genes are TRBV7-9 and TRBJ2-5, with a tentative D call TRBD1 (6 bases). The V end was cut by 5 bases, the J end by 2 bases, with 15 bases between. The CDR3 is made up of 15 amino acids. Germline loops: CDR1 SEHNR, CDR2 FQNEAQ (reference sequence). The DNA of the CDR3 is TGTGCCAGCAGCCGAACAAGGGGGAAACAAGAGACCCAGTACTTC. This encodes CASSRTRGKQETQYF.

V gene TRBV7-6 combines with J gene TRBJ2-3; no definite D call. The CDR3 is 19 amino acids. Looked up from germline, CDR1 is SGHVS and CDR2 is FNYEAQ. V dropped 3 bases and J dropped 1 base, with 23 bases sitting between them. CDR3 region: CASSFSPLYRYGGTDTQYF. The DNA of the CDR3 is TGTGCCAGCAGCTTTAGCCCCCTTTACCGGTATGGAGGCACAGATACGCAGTATTTT.

This chain uses TRBV5-6 with TRBJ1-1, with D uncertain. The germline gives CDR1 SGHDT, CDR2 YYEEEE. V lost 1 base and J lost 3, with 7 bases in between. CDR3 length: 13 residues. The CDR3 region has the DNA TGTGCCAGCAGCTTGAAACAATACACTGAAGCTTTCTTT. It translates to CASSLKQYTEAFF.

The rearrangement joins TRBV7-2 to TRBJ2-2; D is ambiguous. The CDR3 consists of 13 residues. V lost 1 base, J lost 7 bases, and 7 bases lay in between. CDR1 and CDR2 (germline): SGHTA, FQGNSA. CDR3 protein: CASSLGVGGELFF. CDR3 DNA: TGTGCCAGCAGCTTAGGGGTGGGCGGGGAGCTGTTTTTT.

This clonotype was seen a handful of times. This chain connects TRBV20-1 to TRBJ2-5; 7 nucleotides agree with TRBD2. Germline V gene data show CDR1 as DFQATT and CDR2 as SNEGSKA (reference sequence). V lost 0 bases, J lost 2 bases, and 6 bases stayed unmatched. The CDR3 length is 15 residues. CDR3 loop: CSARDQGGRQETQYF. Here the CDR3 DNA reads TGCAGTGCTAGAGATCAGGGAGGGAGGCAAGAGACCCAGTACTTC.

The chain couples TRBV3-1 to TRBJ1-1; 8 bases match TRBD1. In germline, CDR1 is LGHDT, CDR2 YNNKEL (reference sequence). The CDR3 is 19 residues long. Germline trimming cut 4 bases from V and 0 bases from J; bases unmatched to any gene: 16. The CDR3 sequence is CASSPDRGRTVEMNTEAFF. CDR3 DNA sequence: TGTGCCAGCAGCCCCGACAGGGGCCGGACGGTCGAAATGAACACTGAAGCTTTCTTT.

This clonotype was counted at least ten times. J is TRBJ2-2 and V is TRBV7-8; D is ambiguous. In germline, CDR1 is SGHVS, CDR2 FQNEAQ. The ends were cut back, 1 base at V and 2 bases at J, with 11 bases in the middle. The CDR3 has 16 amino acids. The CDR3 coding sequence is TGTGCCAGCAGCTTAGGATGGACCCTAAACACCGGGGAGCTGTTTTTT. Its protein is CASSLGWTLNTGELFF.